This TCR beta chain was observed in a study of blood T cell repertoires in COVID-19. Study overall: Whether acute or convalescent, the COVID-19 samples came from the United States, Italy and Spain. The analysed material was cDNA or gDNA that came from T cells, B-cell-depleted T cells, or PBMCs.

The Seattle patients joined while their infection was active and were tracked longitudinally afterward. This clone has just one count. As handled by the study authors: Amplification of reference gene primers provided the estimated nucleated cell counts. Sequencing used immunoSEQ multiplex PCR; TCRdb keeps in-frame clones, though not all of them. V and J calls and clone size come straight from that table; D and trimming were deduced from the DNA. The sample records 250,000 to 300,000 clones, around nine tenths being singletons. Trimming removed 4 bases at V and 6 bases at J, with 9 bases between. Germline V lookup: CDR1 SQVTM, CDR2 ANQGSEA. The CDR3 runs to 12 residues.

The specimen was peripheral blood. The receptor comes from a woman under 40 with COVID-19, enrolled during active disease. V and J are TRBV29-1 and TRBJ2-2, with TRBD1 as a possible D gene (5 bases). CDR3 loop: CSVVAGSGELFF. CDR3 sequence (DNA): TGCAGCGTTGTAGCAGGGTCCGGGGAGCTGTTTTTT.